Listed below are T cell receptor beta chains from one sample, sequenced in a study of blood T cells in healthy people across ages. TCRdb analysed the 5' RACE reads with MiXCR anew, one entry per CDR3 protein. This table holds roughly 1.6 million distinct CDR3 sequences, around 36% found once. Sequences were obtained from blood. Every receptor here comes from a woman aged 25-40 years in good health. Each CDR3 is given with its conserved first and last residue. Only some rows state a clone size, as once, few, many or a class for expanded clones.

V	length	J	size	CDR3
TRBV18	17	TRBJ2-6	-	CASSDGQVDSGANVLTF
TRBV5-8	15	TRBJ2-3	-	CASSLADKYPDTQYF
TRBV12-3/TRBV12-4	13	TRBJ1-1	-	CVSSLWENTEAFF
TRBV29-1	11	TRBJ2-1	once	CSVEWYNERFF
TRBV27	14	TRBJ1-1	-	CATRTGGMNTEAFF
TRBV12-3/TRBV12-4	14	TRBJ1-5	-	CASSFQGDDQPQHF
TRBV29-1	16	TRBJ2-1	many	CSARFRDRGSYNEQFF
TRBV7-8	16	TRBJ1-2	-	CASSLLAQGANYGYTF
TRBV20-1	13	TRBJ2-3	few	CSAGGASTDTQYF
TRBV5-5	13	TRBJ1-1	once	CASSLTGAVEAFF
TRBV7-2	16	-	-	CASSLERPTNYNEQYF
TRBV14	14	TRBJ2-7	-	CASRDSGTGYEQYF
TRBV5-1	16	TRBJ2-7	-	CASSLDTSGDSYEQYF
TRBV20-1	16	TRBJ1-1	-	CSAPDINTNPNTEAFF
TRBV20-1	14	TRBJ1-1	-	CSARDVGRNTEAFF
TRBV5-1	14	-	-	CASRPRGESYEQYF
TRBV29-1	15	TRBJ2-4	many	CSVEGGQEGAGIQYF
TRBV7-9	13	TRBJ2-1	once	CASSAGLPYEQFF
TRBV4-2	16	TRBJ2-7	many	CASSQGSGQGRDEQYF
TRBV7-6	16	TRBJ2-7	-	CASSLVPRTSGYEQYF
TRBV15	15	TRBJ1-5	few	CTTSRDGTKNQPQHF
TRBV4-1	13	TRBJ1-6	few	CASSQTEDSPLHF
TRBV11-2	12	TRBJ2-2	few	CASSQFTGELFF
TRBV6-1	17	TRBJ2-2	-	CASGRVGPDSNTGELFF
TRBV29-1	14	TRBJ2-3	-	CSVDRAPSTDTQYF
TRBV28	15	TRBJ2-3	-	CASDSSSAYDDTQYF
TRBV9	13	TRBJ2-3	-	CAGSPFATDTQYF
TRBV14	14	TRBJ2-7	-	CASSRQGNYYEQYF
TRBV2	16	TRBJ1-6	-	CASSEAAKGLHSPLHF
TRBV6-1	18	TRBJ1-2	-	CASRSHDGNSYSNYGYTF
TRBV12-3/TRBV12-4	17	TRBJ2-1	-	CASSLGHSGGSYNEQFF
TRBV20-1	15	TRBJ2-5	once	CSAILAGGAGETQYF
TRBV5-1	15	TRBJ2-5	many	CASSLEVAGAETQYF
TRBV27	18	TRBJ2-7	few	CASSLSVRTSGIYYEQYF
TRBV7-3	16	TRBJ2-1	few	CASSLVSGQGAGEQFF
TRBV20-1	13	TRBJ1-2	-	CSARDLGGNGYTF
TRBV20-1	15	TRBJ2-3	-	CSARLGTVMADTQYF
TRBV25-1	15	TRBJ1-1	-	CASSPGTGGRTEAFF
TRBV4-1	17	TRBJ1-6	-	CASSQDNGDSYNSPLHF
TRBV25-1	12	-	-	CASSELYNEQYF
TRBV7-9	13	TRBJ2-7	-	CASSGRTDYEQYF
TRBV10-3	16	TRBJ2-1	-	CAISDLETSPGNEQFF
TRBV15	16	TRBJ1-2	-	CATSRDLSAGNYGYTF
TRBV20-1	12	TRBJ1-1	many	CSADRGDTEAFF
TRBV27	13	TRBJ2-3	many	CASKDISTDTQYF
TRBV20-1	13	TRBJ2-7	-	CSARGPLSYEQYF
TRBV7-9	12	TRBJ1-4	-	CASSSLKEKLFF
TRBV7-2	13	TRBJ2-7	many	CASSSLADYEQYF
TRBV20-1	17	TRBJ1-1	few	CSARDRAEPSLNTEAFF
TRBV4-1	20	TRBJ2-7	many	CASSPMLDLPTSGAHYEQYF
TRBV5-1	17	TRBJ2-1	-	CASSLSSSGGYWDEQFF
TRBV3-1	12	TRBJ2-3	few	CASPRGADTQYF